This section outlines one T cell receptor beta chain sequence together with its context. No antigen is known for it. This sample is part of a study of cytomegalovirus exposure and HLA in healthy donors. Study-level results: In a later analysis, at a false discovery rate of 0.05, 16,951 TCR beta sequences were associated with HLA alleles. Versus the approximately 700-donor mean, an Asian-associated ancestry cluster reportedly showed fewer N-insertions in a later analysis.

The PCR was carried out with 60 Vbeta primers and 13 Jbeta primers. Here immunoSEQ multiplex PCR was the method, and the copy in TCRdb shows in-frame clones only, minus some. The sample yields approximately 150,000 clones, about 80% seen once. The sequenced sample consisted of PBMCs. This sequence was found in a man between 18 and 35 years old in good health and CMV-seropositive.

The CDR3 DNA reads as TGTGCCAGCTCCCTCGGGGGGGCGAGAACTGAAGCTTTCTTT. Translating it yields CASSLGGARTEAFF. This chain uses TRBV9 with TRBJ1-1; TRBD1 is a possible D gene (6 bases). The V gene lost 7 bases and the J gene lost 5 bases, with 18 bases spanning the gap. CDR1 is SGDLS and CDR2 is YYNGEE in the germline V gene. CDR3 length: 14 residues.